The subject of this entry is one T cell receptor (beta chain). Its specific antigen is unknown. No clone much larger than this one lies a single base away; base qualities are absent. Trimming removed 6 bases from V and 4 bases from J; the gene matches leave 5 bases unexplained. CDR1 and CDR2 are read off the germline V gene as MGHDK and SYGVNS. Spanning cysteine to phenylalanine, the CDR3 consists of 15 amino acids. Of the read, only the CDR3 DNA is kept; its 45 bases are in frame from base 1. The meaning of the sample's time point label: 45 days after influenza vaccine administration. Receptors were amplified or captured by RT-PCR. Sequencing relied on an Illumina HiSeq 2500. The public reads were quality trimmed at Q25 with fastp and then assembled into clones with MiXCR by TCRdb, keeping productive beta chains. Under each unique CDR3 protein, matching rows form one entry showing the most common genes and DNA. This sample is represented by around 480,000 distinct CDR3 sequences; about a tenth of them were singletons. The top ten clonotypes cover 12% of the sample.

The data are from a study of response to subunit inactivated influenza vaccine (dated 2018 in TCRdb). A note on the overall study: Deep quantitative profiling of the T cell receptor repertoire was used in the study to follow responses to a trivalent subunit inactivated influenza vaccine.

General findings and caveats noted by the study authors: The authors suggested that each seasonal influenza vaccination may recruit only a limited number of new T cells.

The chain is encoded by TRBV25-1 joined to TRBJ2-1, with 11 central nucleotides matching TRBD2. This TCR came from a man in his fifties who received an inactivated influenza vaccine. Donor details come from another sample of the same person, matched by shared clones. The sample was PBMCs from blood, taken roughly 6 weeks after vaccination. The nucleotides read TGTGCCAGCAGAGCCGGGACTAGCGGTTACAATGAGCAGTTCTTC. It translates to CASRAGTSGYNEQFF.